This TCR beta chain was documented in a study of blood T cell repertoires in COVID-19. Study overall: Acute and convalescent COVID-19 samples came from the United States, Italy and Spain.

Authors' data handling: Amplification of reference gene primers was used by the study to estimate nucleated cell counts. Only in-frame clones appear in the TCRdb table, and some are missing; sequencing was by immunoSEQ multiplex PCR. The V and J calls and clone size were taken over from that table, and D and trimming were inferred from the DNA. The table lists 150,000 or so clones, over 90% of them singletons. What was sequenced was peripheral blood. The source of this sequence is a man over 45 with acute or convalescent COVID-19.

CDR3 nucleotides: TGTGCCATCAGTGGCCGAACAGATCAGCCCCAGCATTTT. Translation: CAISGRTDQPQHF. The chain employs TRBV10-3 and TRBJ1-5; D is uncertain. This CDR3 has 13 residues. Germline CDR1 reads ENHRY; CDR2 reads SYGVKD. Trimming shortened V by 4 bases and J by 5 bases, and 9 bases separated the two germline ends.